This T cell receptor beta chain emerged from a study of blood T cells in healthy people across ages (dated by TCRdb to between 2014 and 2017). Study-wide context: Template switching captured roughly one uniquely barcoded TCR beta cDNA molecule per two T cells in model experiments. The study analyzed two additional independent replicas of 1 million unique cDNA reads from the same blood draw for two donors, one aged 18 to 29 and one aged 80 or older. To avoid experimental bias, donors of different ages were randomly spread across the sequencing lanes. The donors were divided into four age groups: young (average about 16 years), middle-aged (about 39), aged (under 70) and long-lived (nearly 85). The study measured age-related changes in TCR beta repertoire diversity using deep sequencing normalized with unique cDNA molecular identifiers. Results the study describes overall, beyond this receptor: Estimates of total diversity from one million sequenced T cells were regarded as lower bounds and underestimates. Compared with the aged group, the long-lived group had more naive CD4+ T cells, fewer expanded clones and increased TCR diversity, a pattern suggesting age selection. Donor CMV infection status was unknown, potentially confounding age-related changes in expanded clonotypes. Observed TCR beta diversity per million T cells fell roughly linearly with age, and a significant reduction was already apparent by age roughly 41. Since profiling was done on bulk unsorted PBMCs, naive and antigen-experienced compartments could not be conclusively compared. There was a strong correlation between observed TCR beta diversity and the percentage of naive T cells measured by flow cytometry.

This clonotype was counted ten times or more. This receptor's antigen is unknown. There are no base qualities to consult, and no much larger clone falls within one base. Including the terminal cysteine and phenylalanine, the CDR3 comprises 13 residues. Just CDR3 DNA is preserved here, 39 bases in frame from base 1. V is pared back by 5 bases and J by 4 bases, with 11 bases lying between the germline termini. The library was built by means of 5' RACE. This sample was sequenced with an Illumina HiSeq 2500. A second roughly 6 to 12 cycle PCR used a sample-barcoded 5' primer and a J-beta primer mix. Each TCR beta cDNA molecule received a unique molecular identifier from a template-switch 5' adaptor carrying 12 random nucleotides. Each sample yielded at least 2.5 million CDR3-containing paired-end reads. First-strand cDNA synthesis was performed from all RNA using the Mint cDNA synthesis kit, with priming by a TRBC-specific oligonucleotide. All cDNA was treated with uracil-DNA glycosylase and then went through a first 18-cycle PCR with the universal primers M1SS and BC2_uni_R. Turning to the authors' computational methods: Each sample was normalized by randomly selecting 1 million high-quality reads, each carrying a distinct molecular identifier. Reads with shared molecular identifiers were discarded instead of being binned into consensus sequences. MiTCR, with a Q25 quality threshold and the strictest error-elimination algorithm, was used for CDR3 identification, clonotype clustering and error correction. A nonparametric unseen species model using Euler transformation provided a lower-bound estimate of total TCR beta diversity. TCRdb reprocessing: public reads trimmed at Q25 with fastp, clones called with MiXCR, in-frame beta chains kept. Every CDR3 protein is listed once, alongside the most common genes and DNA of its rows. It is TCRdb's table, rather than the study itself, that gives the V and J calls and clone size. This sample gives 700,000 to 850,000 distinct CDR3 sequences in total; approximately 35% of them show up just once. The top ten clones comprise 13% of the sample.

Donors were 40 or so systemically healthy Caucasian individuals from Russia aged roughly 6 to 100 years. Roughly 10 milliliters of peripheral blood were drawn from each donor into EDTA-treated Vacutainer tubes. Ficoll-Paque density-gradient centrifugation was used to isolate PBMCs, with at least 6 million obtained per sample. Trizol reagent was used to extract total RNA from the PBMCs, yielding at least 6 micrograms per sample. The percentages of naive CD45RAhigh/CD27high T cells were determined by flow cytometry on a PBMC aliquot from every donor. Sequencing was done on a sample of blood. Recombination connected TRBV12-3 or TRBV12-4 to TRBJ2-5; the D call could be TRBD1 or TRBD2, with each sharing 5 bases. The receptor was derived from a man aged 18 to 29 in good health. In nucleotide form, the sequence is TGTGCCAGCAGTGAGGGACGTAGAGAGACCCAGTACTTC. This is translated as CASSEGRRETQYF.